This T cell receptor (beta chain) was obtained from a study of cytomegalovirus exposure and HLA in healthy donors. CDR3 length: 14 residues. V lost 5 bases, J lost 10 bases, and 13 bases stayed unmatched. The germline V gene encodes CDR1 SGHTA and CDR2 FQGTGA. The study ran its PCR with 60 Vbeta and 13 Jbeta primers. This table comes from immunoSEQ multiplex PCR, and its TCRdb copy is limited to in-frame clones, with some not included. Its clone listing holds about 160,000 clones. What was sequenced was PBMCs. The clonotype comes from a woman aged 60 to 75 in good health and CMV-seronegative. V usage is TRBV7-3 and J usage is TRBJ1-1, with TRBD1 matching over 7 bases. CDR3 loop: CASSLSHHQGGAFF. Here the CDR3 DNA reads TGTGCCAGCAGCCTAAGTCATCACCAGGGGGGAGCTTTCTTT.